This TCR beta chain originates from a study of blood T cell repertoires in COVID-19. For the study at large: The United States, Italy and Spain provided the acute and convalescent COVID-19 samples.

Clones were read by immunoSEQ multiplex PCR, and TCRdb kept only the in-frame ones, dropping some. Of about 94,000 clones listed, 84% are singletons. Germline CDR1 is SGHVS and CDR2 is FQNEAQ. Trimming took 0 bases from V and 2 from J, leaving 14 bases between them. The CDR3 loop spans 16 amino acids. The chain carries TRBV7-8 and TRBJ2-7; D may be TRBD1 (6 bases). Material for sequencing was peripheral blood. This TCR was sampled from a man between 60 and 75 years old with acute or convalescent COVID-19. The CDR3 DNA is TGTGCCAGCAGCTTAGCCAACAGACAGGCGACCTACGAGCAGTACTTC. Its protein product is CASSLANRQATYEQYF.